This entry lists 29 T cell receptor beta chains sequenced from one sample in a study of blood T cell repertoires in COVID-19. Assay: immunoSEQ multiplex PCR; the TCRdb copy retains only in-frame clones and omits some. The sample shows about 220,000 clones, about 90% of them seen only once. Sequencing used peripheral blood. The receptors here all came from a man in his forties with active or convalescent COVID-19.

The DNA of the CDR3 is TGTGCCAGCAGTTCAGGGGTCACTGAAGCTTTCTTT. It is translated as CASSSGVTEAFF. V and J are TRBV27 and TRBJ1-1; D possibly corresponds to TRBD1 (6 bases). The V end lost 4 bases, the J end lost 4 bases, and 7 bases lay between the germline ends. Looked up from germline, CDR1 is MNHEY and CDR2 is SMNVEV (reference sequence). This CDR3 region has 12 residues.

The rearrangement joins TRBV27 to TRBJ1-1, with TRBD1 matching over 9 bases. V lost 3 bases, J lost 5 bases, and 4 bases stayed unmatched. The CDR3 is 14 residues long. Germline CDR1 MNHEY, CDR2 SMNVEV (reference sequence). The CDR3 DNA reads TGTGCCAGCAGTTTCCGACAGGGGGGTACTGAAGCTTTCTTT. It codes for CASSFRQGGTEAFF.

V gene TRBV16 combines with J gene TRBJ2-5; 8 bases match TRBD1. This CDR3 spans 24 amino acids. Per the germline V gene, CDR1 is KGHSY and CDR2 is FQNENV. Unmatched junction bases numbered 42, after V lost 8 bases and J lost 7 bases. This CDR3 is CASARHIYSRWVVETGALRGTQYF. In nucleotides, the CDR3 is TGTGCCAGCGCCCGCCACATCTACTCCCGGTGGGTCGTAGAGACAGGGGCTCTTCGGGGGACCCAGTACTTC.

This clone has more than one count but fewer than ten. V gene TRBV28 combines with J gene TRBJ2-2, with a weak D call TRBD2 (6 bases). V was shortened by 10 bases and J by 7 bases, with 16 bases between the two germline ends. Germline lookup yields CDR1 MDHEN and CDR2 SYDVKM. The CDR3 consists of 13 residues. In nucleotides, the CDR3 is TGTGCCACCACCCCCGGGGGAATCGGGGAGCTGTTTTTT. This translates into CATTPGGIGELFF. The whole variable domain, filled in from reference TRBV28 and TRBJ2-2, reads DVKVTQSSRYLVKRTGEKVFLECVQDMDHENMFWYRQDPGLGLRLIYFSYDVKMKEKGDIPEGYSVSREKKERFSLILESASTNQTSMYLCATTPGGIGELFFGEGSRLTVL.

The chain recombines TRBV18 with TRBJ1-5; no clear D gene. The germline gives CDR1 KGHSH, CDR2 LQKENI. The CDR3 totals 13 residues. V was shortened by 6 bases and J by 5 bases, with 11 bases between the two germline ends. The CDR3 DNA follows: TGTGCCAGCTCCCAGAGCGATTATCAGCCCCAGCATTTT. Its protein is CASSQSDYQPQHF.

The gene calls are TRBV29-1 and TRBJ2-7; TRBD2 matches at 7 bases. Per the germline V gene, CDR1 is SQVTM and CDR2 is ANQGSEA. With V trimmed by 2 bases and J by 7 bases, 5 bases remained unmatched. This CDR3 spans 12 amino acids. The CDR3 spells CSVELAEVEQYF. CDR3 in DNA: TGCAGCGTTGAACTAGCGGAGGTAGAGCAGTACTTC.

The V call is TRBV27, the J call TRBJ1-6; D is unclear. V was shortened by 2 bases and J by 10 bases, with 9 bases between the two germline ends. In germline, CDR1 is MNHEY, CDR2 SMNVEV (reference sequence). The CDR3 contains 13 residues. The CDR3 here is CASSLVRSSPLHF. In DNA, the CDR3 is TGTGCCAGCAGTTTAGTCCGGTCCTCACCCCTCCACTTT.

The rearrangement joins TRBV19 to TRBJ2-2; 7 bases agree with TRBD1. Germline assignment: CDR1 LNHDA and CDR2 SQIVND (reference sequence). The length of the CDR3 is 16 residues. The V gene end was trimmed by 5 bases and the J gene end by 5 bases; junction bases not matched to a gene: 11. CDR3 protein: CASSPVHHRGTGELFF. CDR3 bases: TGTGCCAGTAGTCCCGTTCACCACAGGGGAACCGGGGAGCTGTTTTTT.

The chain carries TRBV10-3 and TRBJ2-3; 9 bases line up with TRBD2. V shed 8 bases, J shed 0 bases, and the junction held 3 bases outside the gene matches. Germline-derived CDR1 and CDR2 are ENHRY and SYGVKD. This CDR3 has 14 amino acids. The chain's CDR3 is CAIASGESTDTQYF. The CDR3 nucleotides read TGTGCCATCGCTAGCGGGGAGAGCACAGATACGCAGTATTTT.

The V gene is TRBV7-2, the J gene TRBJ2-1, with D uncertain. Germline values: CDR1 SGHTA, CDR2 FQGNSA. This CDR3 region has 11 residues. V lost 3 bases and J 8 bases, leaving 5 bases between the germline ends. CDR3: CASSFGYEQFF. CDR3 coding DNA: TGTGCCAGCAGCTTTGGCTATGAGCAGTTCTTC.

The rearrangement joins TRBV27 to TRBJ2-7; 12 positions agree with TRBD2. The CDR3 covers 16 residues. Germline V gene sequence: CDR1 MNHEY, CDR2 SMNVEV (reference sequence). V gave up 0 bases and J gave up 6 bases; unmatched junction bases: 6. The CDR3 sequence is CASSLSVLAGGSEQYF. The CDR3 DNA reads TGTGCCAGCAGTTTATCGGTCCTAGCGGGAGGGAGCGAGCAGTACTTC.

The rearrangement links TRBV23-1 to TRBJ1-2; D perhaps matches TRBD1 (5 bases). TRBV23-1 is an ORF, with its function uncertain. V was clipped by 7 bases and J by 4 bases, with 13 bases between them. The CDR3 runs 13 residues. DNA for the CDR3: TGCGCCAGCACCTCGACAGCCACCTATGGCTACACCTTC. Its protein product is CASTSTATYGYTF.

J is TRBJ1-6 and V is TRBV28; D unclear. This CDR3 is 18 amino acids long. Trimming pared 6 bases from V and 0 bases from J, leaving 18 bases between. Germline V CDR1 and CDR2: MDHEN, SYDVKM. This chain's CDR3 is CASSPRRGLSSYNSPLHF. In DNA, the CDR3 is TGTGCCAGCAGCCCTCGTCGGGGATTGAGCTCCTATAATTCACCCCTCCACTTT.

The sample holds many counts of this clone. This chain joins TRBV11-2 and TRBJ2-2; TRBD1 matches at 9 bases. Germline V gene lookup returns CDR1 SGHAT and CDR2 FQNNGV. This CDR3 region has 15 residues. J lost 8 bases, V lost 5 bases, and 9 bases had no gene match. Here the CDR3 DNA reads TGTGCCAGCAGCCTCCGGGACAGGGCCATAGGGGAGCTGTTTTTT. Its translation is CASSLRDRAIGELFF.

A few counts support this clone. J is TRBJ1-1 and V is TRBV5-1; TRBD1 matches at 9 bases. The CDR3 has 15 amino acids. Germline V CDR1 and CDR2: SGHRS, YFSETQ. J lost 1 base, V lost 3 bases, and 4 bases had no gene match. Here the CDR3 DNA reads TGCGCCAGCAGCTCCGGGGACAGGGCGAACACTGAAGCTTTCTTT. This sequence encodes CASSSGDRANTEAFF.

V gene TRBV7-9 combines with J gene TRBJ2-1; 10 bases are shared with TRBD2. The germline V gene encodes CDR1 SEHNR and CDR2 FQNEAQ (reference sequence). J lost 8 bases, V lost 0 bases, and 16 bases had no gene match. This CDR3 is 19 amino acids long. The CDR3 reads CASSLAGGGAGGVWDEQFF. CDR3 bases: TGTGCCAGCAGCTTAGCCGGAGGGGGAGCGGGAGGGGTGTGGGATGAGCAGTTCTTC.

The rearrangement joins TRBV3-1 (or the pseudogene TRBV3-2) to TRBJ2-1; 9 nucleotides line up with TRBD1. From germline, CDR1 is LGHDT and CDR2 YNNKEL (reference sequence). The CDR3 length is 15 residues. V gave up 2 bases and J gave up 5 bases; unmatched junction bases: 4. For the CDR3, the DNA is TGTGCCAGCAGCCAACCTCGGACAGGGGACAATGAGCAGTTCTTC. Amino acids: CASSQPRTGDNEQFF.

The chain uses TRBV7-9 and TRBJ1-3; 7 nucleotides agree with TRBD1. This CDR3 spans 14 amino acids. The J segment lost 7 bases and the V segment lost 4 bases, leaving 7 bases of the junction unmatched. Germline V gene data show CDR1 as SEHNR and CDR2 as FQNEAQ (reference sequence). CDR3 in DNA: TGTGCCAGCAGCTCTGGACAGGCTCGGAACACCATATATTTT. The encoded protein is CASSSGQARNTIYF.

This clone was counted once. This chain connects TRBV19 to TRBJ1-1; 10 bases align to TRBD1. The CDR3 has 14 amino acids. Germline assignment: CDR1 LNHDA and CDR2 SQIVND (reference sequence). V shed 5 bases and J 6 bases; nucleotides not matched to a gene: 6. CDR3 residues: CASSQSGTGAEAFF. CDR3 nucleotide sequence: TGTGCCAGTAGTCAGTCTGGGACAGGGGCTGAAGCTTTCTTT.

The rearrangement links TRBV3-1 (or the pseudogene TRBV3-2) to TRBJ1-2; no clear D. Per germline, CDR1 LGHDT and CDR2 YNNKEL (reference sequence). This CDR3 comprises 13 residues. V was cut by 0 bases and J by 5 bases, with 7 bases left in between. The CDR3 sequence is CASSQDADYGYTF. In DNA form, the CDR3 reads TGTGCCAGCAGCCAAGACGCGGATTATGGCTACACCTTC.

The chain employs TRBV11-2 and TRBJ2-2; 9 nucleotides agree with TRBD2. This CDR3 region has 16 residues. The J segment lost 7 bases and the V segment lost 2 bases, leaving 8 bases of the junction unmatched. CDR1 is SGHAT, CDR2 FQNNGV, per germline. For the CDR3, the DNA is TGTGCCAGCAGCTTAAGGCTAGCGGGGCGGGTCGGGGAGCTGTTTTTT. It translates to CASSLRLAGRVGELFF. The full variable domain, with the rest looked up from reference TRBV11-2 and TRBJ2-2, is EAGVAQSPRYKIIEKRQSVAFWCNPISGHATLYWYQQILGQGPKLLIQFQNNGVVDDSQLPKDRFSAERLKGVDSTLKIQPAKLEDSAVYLCASSLRLAGRVGELFFGEGSRLTVL.

The chain uses TRBV24-1 and TRBJ1-5; 9 positions agree with TRBD1. There are 15 residues in the CDR3. V was clipped by 4 bases and J by 4 bases; unmatched bases: 4. CDR1 is KGHDR, CDR2 SFDVKD, per germline. CDR3: CATSEAGTGNQPQHF. The DNA of the CDR3 is TGTGCCACCAGTGAGGCCGGGACAGGGAATCAGCCCCAGCATTTT.

The chain links TRBV7-9 to TRBJ2-7; 8 bases map to TRBD2. J gave up 0 bases and V 1 base, and 5 bases lay outside the gene matches. The CDR3 runs 16 residues. Germline CDR1 SEHNR, CDR2 FQNEAQ (reference sequence). The CDR3 reads CASSLELAASSYEQYF. CDR3 nucleotides: TGTGCCAGCAGCTTAGAACTAGCGGCCAGCTCCTACGAGCAGTACTTC.

This clone appeared a few times. V usage is TRBV15 and J usage is TRBJ1-1; TRBD1 matches 7 bases. This CDR3 is 13 amino acids long. The germline V gene encodes CDR1 LNHNV and CDR2 YYDKDF (reference sequence). With V trimmed by 4 bases and J by 5 bases, 4 bases remained unmatched. CDR3 region: CATSTQQGTEAFF. The DNA of the CDR3 is TGTGCCACCAGCACCCAACAGGGGACTGAAGCTTTCTTT.

The chain joins TRBV28 to TRBJ2-7; TRBD1 matches 8 bases. Germline CDR1 is MDHEN and CDR2 is SYDVKM. CDR3 length equals 15 residues. Trimming cost V 6 bases and J 2 bases; bases outside gene matches: 9. The CDR3 DNA sequence: TGTGCCAGCAGGGAGATTAACAGGGGGACCTACGAGCAGTACTTC. It codes for CASREINRGTYEQYF.

A few counts support this clone. The rearrangement links TRBV5-6 to TRBJ2-1; D uncertain. The length of the CDR3 is 11 residues. V lost 4 bases to trimming and J lost 6 bases, with 5 bases between them. Germline lookup yields CDR1 SGHDT and CDR2 YYEEEE. The CDR3 sequence is CASSLSNEQFF. The CDR3 coding sequence is TGTGCCAGCAGCCTGAGCAATGAGCAGTTCTTC.

The chain uses TRBV28 and TRBJ1-1, with D unclear. This CDR3 contains 14 residues. The germline gives CDR1 MDHEN, CDR2 SYDVKM. The germline V and J ends were trimmed by 6 bases and 1 base, with 12 bases remaining between them. In DNA, the CDR3 is TGTGCCAGCAGCGATCAATGGGCGAACACTGAAGCTTTCTTT. It yields the protein CASSDQWANTEAFF.

The chain carries TRBV6-5 and TRBJ2-2, with a possible D match to TRBD1 (6 bases). The CDR3 totals 15 residues. Germline V gene sequence: CDR1 MNHEY, CDR2 SVGAGI. Trimming removed 2 bases from V and 7 bases from J, with 14 bases in between. CDR3 protein: CASSYAAGVGGELFF. In DNA form, the CDR3 reads TGTGCCAGCAGTTACGCGGCAGGGGTGGGCGGGGAGCTGTTTTTT.

The chain joins TRBV5-1 to TRBJ1-2; D is unclear. V was trimmed by 4 bases and J by 4 bases, leaving 14 bases between them. The germline V gene encodes CDR1 SGHRS and CDR2 YFSETQ. This CDR3 has 14 amino acids. The CDR3 sequence: CASSPWIQSYGYTF. The CDR3 DNA is TGCGCCAGCAGCCCCTGGATACAGTCCTATGGCTACACCTTC.